This is a list of T cell receptor beta chains from one sample in a study of T cell responses to AZD1222 COVID-19 vaccine. Only in-frame clones appear in the TCRdb table, and some are missing; sequencing was by immunoSEQ multiplex PCR. The sample shows about 140,000 clones, 80% to 95% of them seen only once. The sample here was peripheral blood, taken on day 0 of MenACWY control vaccination. These receptors came from an adult in good health. CDR3s include the opening cysteine and the closing phenylalanine or tryptophan. A D gene is named only where the DNA matches it firmly. Expanded clones are given a class, and other clones once, few, many or no size at all.

>-|TRBV28|TRBJ1-4|-
TGTGCCAGCAGTACGATCGACGGACAGAATGAAAAACTGTTTTTT
CASSTIDGQNEKLFF
>-|TRBV15|TRBJ2-3|-
TGTGCCACCAGCAGAGATTCGACGGGGAAATTTGGAGATACGCAGTATTTT
CATSRDSTGKFGDTQYF
>-|TRBV3-1/TRBV3-2|TRBJ1-6|few
TGTGCCAGCAGCCAAGAGAGGCTGTCACCCCTCCACTTT
CASSQERLSPLHF
>TRBD2|TRBV27|TRBJ2-5|-
TGTGCCAGCAGTTTAGGACTAGGGGAGACCCAGTACTTC
CASSLGLGETQYF
>-|TRBV19|TRBJ2-3|-
TGTGCCAGTAGTATAGTAGGAGGCGCGCAGTATTTT
CASSIVGGAQYF
>TRBD1|TRBV5-4|TRBJ1-1|-
TGTGCCAGCAGCTTGTATACAGGGGGGGGCACTGAAGCTTTCTTT
CASSLYTGGGTEAFF
>TRBD1|TRBV9|TRBJ1-1|-
TGTGCCAGCAGCGCTTGGGGACAGGGGGGGACTGAAGCTTTCTTT
CASSAWGQGGTEAFF
>-|TRBV6-5|TRBJ1-6|-
TGTGCCACCCAGGAGGGGGGGACACCCCTCCACTTT
CATQEGGTPLHF
>-|TRBV6-5|TRBJ2-3|-
TGTGCCAGCATGGTTGGCGGGTCCAGCACAGATACGCAGTATTTT
CASMVGGSSTDTQYF
>TRBD2|TRBV7-2|TRBJ2-5|-
TGTGCCAGCAGCCCCATCCGGGGAGGGGAGACCCAGTACTTC
CASSPIRGGETQYF
>-|TRBV28|TRBJ1-2|-
TGTGCCAGCAGTTACAGGGTGCTGGGCTACACCTTC
CASSYRVLGYTF
>-|TRBV7-2|TRBJ2-7|-
TGTGCCAGCAGCTGGGCTGGTGACTACGAGCAGTACTTC
CASSWAGDYEQYF
>-|TRBV5-4|TRBJ1-6|-
TGTGCCAGCAGCGGCGGCGGGGGGAGGGTCGGCTCACCCCTCCACTTT
CASSGGGGRVGSPLHF
>-|TRBV30|TRBJ2-7|-
TGTGCCTGGAACAGGGGACTGTCAAACTACGAGCAGTACTTC
CAWNRGLSNYEQYF
>-|TRBV27|TRBJ2-7|-
TGTGCCAGCAGTTTAAGTCCTGTGGGTCGCTCCCGCGAGCAGTACTTC
CASSLSPVGRSREQYF
>-|TRBV4-2|TRBJ1-2|once
TGTGCCAGCAGCCAAGTGGGAGGGCTCTTGGGCTACACCTTC
CASSQVGGLLGYTF
>TRBD2|TRBV30|TRBJ2-1|-
TGTGCCTGGAGTCTTAGCGGGAGGGATGAGCAGTTCTTC
CAWSLSGRDEQFF
>-|TRBV2|TRBJ2-7|few
TGTGCCAGCAGTGAAGCTGCTATGGACACTTCCTACGAGCAGTACTTC
CASSEAAMDTSYEQYF
>TRBD1|TRBV6-5|TRBJ2-3|few
TGTGCCAGCAGAGACCGGGACAGGGGGCTTGATACGCAGTATTTT
CASRDRDRGLDTQYF
>TRBD1|TRBV7-8|TRBJ2-2|-
TGTGCCAGCAGCTTCTTGACAGGGTCCGACACCGGGGAGCTGTTTTTT
CASSFLTGSDTGELFF
>-|TRBV2|TRBJ1-5|-
TGTGCCAGCAGTGTTTCGAGACAGATGGGACAGCCCCAGCATTTT
CASSVSRQMGQPQHF
>TRBD2|TRBV5-6|TRBJ2-3|once
TGTGCCAGCAGCTTGTTTGGCGGGGGGGCCAGGGATACGCAGTATTTT
CASSLFGGGARDTQYF
>-|TRBV9|TRBJ2-2|-
TGTGCCAGCAGCCCCCGAAGGGGGAGCACCGGGGAGCTGTTTTTT
CASSPRRGSTGELFF
>-|TRBV30|TRBJ1-4|-
TGTGCCTGGACCCCCACAACTAATGAAAAACTGTTTTTT
CAWTPTTNEKLFF
>-|TRBV28|TRBJ2-1|-
TGTGCCACCCTACCCAGGGGCTCCTACAATGAGCAGTTCTTC
CATLPRGSYNEQFF
>-|TRBV28|TRBJ1-5|-
TGTGCCAGCAAAGAAGGTCCATTGGCCCAGCATTTT
CASKEGPLAQHF
>-|TRBV5-6|TRBJ1-6|-
TGTGCCAGCAGCTTGTCGAGGGCAGGTCTTGCACCCCTCCACTTT
CASSLSRAGLAPLHF
>-|TRBV5-1|TRBJ1-6|-
TGCGCCAGCAGCTTGGACGGTGCACTTCTCGGGAATTCACCCCTCCACTTT
CASSLDGALLGNSPLHF
>-|TRBV7-2|TRBJ1-1|-
TGTGCCAGCAGCTCACAGGGTGACACTGAAGCTTTCTTT
CASSSQGDTEAFF
>TRBD2|TRBV6-2/TRBV6-3|TRBJ2-2|-
TGTGCCAGCAGCCGAGGCGGGACTAGCGGGGCCGGGGAGCTGTTTTTT
CASSRGGTSGAGELFF
>-|TRBV15|TRBJ1-4|-
TGTGCCACCAGCAGAGATCAACCAACTAATGAAAAACTGTTTTTT
CATSRDQPTNEKLFF
>-|TRBV11-2|TRBJ1-2|-
TGTGCCAGCAGCCGTACTCCCACAGGCAGCTATGGCTACACCTTC
CASSRTPTGSYGYTF
>TRBD1|TRBV4-1|TRBJ2-1|-
TGCGCCAGCAGCCATCAGGACAGGACCTTCCCTGAGCAGTTCTTC
CASSHQDRTFPEQFF
>TRBD2|TRBV12-3/TRBV12-4|TRBJ2-5|-
TGTGCCAGCAGCGCTCTAGCGGAAGAGACCCAGTACTTC
CASSALAEETQYF
>TRBD1|TRBV3-1/TRBV3-2|TRBJ2-1|-
TGTGCCAGCAGCCACCATACAGGGGCGGGTAGGAATGAGCAGTTCTTC
CASSHHTGAGRNEQFF
>TRBD1|TRBV4-3|TRBJ2-5|-
TGCGCCAGCAGCCACACAGGGGGCAGGAGTACCCAGTACTTC
CASSHTGGRSTQYF
>TRBD2|TRBV30|TRBJ2-1|-
TGTGCCTGGAGTCGGACTAGGGTGCAGTTCTTC
CAWSRTRVQFF
>-|TRBV7-9|TRBJ2-3|-
TGTGCCAGCAGCTCCATCAGGGGGGCTAGCACAGATACGCAGTATTTT
CASSSIRGASTDTQYF
>-|TRBV5-1|TRBJ1-1|-
TGCGCCAGCAGCTTGCAGTCCGCGAACACTGAAGCTTTCTTT
CASSLQSANTEAFF
>-|TRBV3-1/TRBV3-2|TRBJ2-1|-
TGTGCCAGCAGCCTACGGAGGGGGATTGAGCAGTTCTTC
CASSLRRGIEQFF
>-|TRBV7-8|TRBJ2-6|-
TGTGCCAGCATTAAGGACTCTGGGGCCAACGTCCTGACTTTC
CASIKDSGANVLTF